Following are 24 T cell receptor beta chains from one sample sequenced in a study of CD8 T cells in ankylosing spondylitis. Via MiXCR, TCRdb re-called the 5' RACE reads, giving one row per CDR3 protein. Counted here are fewer than 30,000 distinct CDR3 sequences, 2.5% to 3% occurring once; the ten biggest clones make up 7% to 8%. The sequenced sample was blood, either unsorted or a sorted T cell fraction (not recorded which). Every receptor here comes from a female donor with ankylosing spondylitis or in good health (not recorded which).

This clonotype was detected ten times or more. The V gene is TRBV9, the J gene TRBJ2-1, with D possibly TRBD1 on 5 matching bases. This CDR3 comprises 14 residues. Germline CDR1 SGDLS, CDR2 YYNGEE. Trimming stripped 4 bases from V and 7 bases from J, with 15 bases between. CDR3 sequence reads: CASSYNIKGNEQFF. CDR3 DNA: TGTGCCAGCAGCTACAACATTAAGGGGAATGAGCAGTTCTTC.

Ten or more counts support this clonotype. The chain combines TRBV9 with TRBJ1-1; TRBD1 might be the D (5 bases). The CDR3 consists of 14 residues. Trimming shortened V by 0 bases and J by 7 bases, and 13 bases separated the two germline ends. Germline V gene lookup returns CDR1 SGDLS and CDR2 YYNGEE. CDR3 nucleotides: TGTGCCAGCAGCGTAGGGCCGGACATAGTTGAAGCTTTCTTT. Translation: CASSVGPDIVEAFF.

This clonotype was seen at least ten times. V usage is TRBV9 and J usage is TRBJ2-5; 10 positions match TRBD1. Trimming removed 2 bases from V and 1 base from J; junction bases left unmatched: 5. The CDR3 consists of 16 residues. Looked up from germline, CDR1 is SGDLS and CDR2 is YYNGEE. CDR3 bases: TGTGCCAGCAGCGTGGGTGGACAGGGGGGCCAAGAGACCCAGTACTTC. Its translation: CASSVGGQGGQETQYF.

This clonotype showed up many times. V and J are TRBV9 and TRBJ2-3, with no clear D. The CDR3 contains 14 residues. The V and J ends lost 8 bases and 2 bases respectively, with 15 bases between them. From germline, CDR1 is SGDLS and CDR2 YYNGEE. The CDR3 region has the DNA TGTGCCAGTACCCCGGCCCCTAACACAGATACGCAGTATTTT. Amino acid sequence: CASTPAPNTDTQYF.

This clonotype is judged medium-sized (0.01 to 0.1%). The V gene is TRBV9, the J gene TRBJ2-1; no clear D. Germline CDR1 is SGDLS and CDR2 is YYNGEE. This CDR3 contains 14 residues. V was clipped by 1 base and J by 4 bases, with 9 bases between them. The CDR3 DNA follows: TGTGCCAGCAGCGTACGCGCGACTTACAATGAGCAGTTCTTC. This gives the protein CASSVRATYNEQFF.

This clonotype has a count of ten or more. The V gene is TRBV9, the J gene TRBJ2-7; D is perhaps TRBD1 or TRBD2 (7 bases each). The V gene's germline CDR1 is SGDLS and CDR2 YYNGEE. Trimming stripped 4 bases from V and 3 bases from J, with 11 bases between. The CDR3 has 13 amino acids. The CDR3, as DNA: TGTGCCAGCAGCAGCGGGGACAGCTACGAGCAGTACTTC. Its protein product is CASSSGDSYEQYF.

Ten or more counts support this clonotype. The rearrangement uses TRBV9 and TRBJ2-2; 7 positions agree with TRBD2. Losses at the gene ends were 3 bases for V and 5 bases for J; bases not matched to a gene: 7. CDR3 length: 15 residues. Germline values: CDR1 SGDLS, CDR2 YYNGEE. CDR3 DNA sequence: TGTGCCAGCAGCGCGGGGGGTATCTTGACCGGGGAGCTGTTTTTT. The encoded protein is CASSAGGILTGELFF.

This clonotype appeared many times. The V gene is TRBV9, the J gene TRBJ2-1, with D perhaps TRBD2 (6 bases). The germline CDR1 and CDR2 sequences are SGDLS and YYNGEE. The CDR3 is 13 residues long. Trimming stripped 0 bases from V and 6 bases from J, with 7 bases between. DNA for the CDR3: TGTGCCAGCAGCGTAGCGGGAGCCAATGAGCAGTTCTTC. This translates into CASSVAGANEQFF. The whole variable domain, remainder taken from reference TRBV9 and TRBJ2-1, is DSGVTQTPKHLITATGQRVTLRCSPRSGDLSVYWYQQSLDQGLQFLIQYYNGEERAKGNILERFSAQQFPDLHSELNLSSLELGDSALYFCASSVAGANEQFFGPGTRLTVL.

This clonotype was counted at least ten times. The gene calls are TRBV9 and TRBJ1-2; the match to TRBD1 covers 8 bases. The junction had 8 bases not matched to a gene; V was cut back by 2 bases and J by 8 bases. The CDR3 totals 14 residues. The germline CDR1 and CDR2 sequences are SGDLS and YYNGEE. Written as DNA, the CDR3 is TGTGCCAGCAGCGTCCAGGACAGGGCGGGAGGCTACACCTTC. It yields the protein CASSVQDRAGGYTF. Combining the CDR3 with reference TRBV9 and TRBJ1-2 gives the whole variable domain DSGVTQTPKHLITATGQRVTLRCSPRSGDLSVYWYQQSLDQGLQFLIQYYNGEERAKGNILERFSAQQFPDLHSELNLSSLELGDSALYFCASSVQDRAGGYTFGSGTRLTVV.

This clonotype occurred many times. V gene TRBV7-3 combines with J gene TRBJ2-5, with D unclear. The V and J ends lost 1 base and 2 bases respectively, with 23 bases between them. The CDR3 sequence is 19 residues long. Germline V gene data show CDR1 as SGHTA and CDR2 as FQGTGA. The DNA of the CDR3 is TGTGCCAGCAGCTTAAAGGTGGCGGCAGGCCCTAAATCTCAAGAGACCCAGTACTTC. It is translated as CASSLKVAAGPKSQETQYF.

This clonotype was seen more than once but under ten times. The chain joins TRBV9 to TRBJ1-1; maybe TRBD1 (6 bases). CDR1 is SGDLS and CDR2 is YYNGEE in the germline V gene. V lost 3 bases, J lost 4 bases, and 22 bases lay in between. The CDR3 runs 17 residues. The CDR3 loop reads CASSAGWGAGATTEAFF. The DNA of the CDR3 is TGTGCCAGCAGCGCAGGCTGGGGCGCGGGGGCGACCACTGAAGCTTTCTTT.

This clonotype has at least ten counts. The V and J genes are TRBV9 and TRBJ2-3; D unresolved. There are 13 residues in the CDR3. Per the germline V gene, CDR1 is SGDLS and CDR2 is YYNGEE. Trimming left V 3 bases short and J 3 bases short, with 8 bases between. In DNA, the CDR3 is TGTGCCAGCAGCGCCGACGCGACAGATACGCAGTATTTT. Its translation: CASSADATDTQYF. Looking up the rest from reference TRBV9 and TRBJ2-3 gives the full variable domain: DSGVTQTPKHLITATGQRVTLRCSPRSGDLSVYWYQQSLDQGLQFLIQYYNGEERAKGNILERFSAQQFPDLHSELNLSSLELGDSALYFCASSADATDTQYFGPGTRLTVL.

In its sample, this clonotype was seen many times. This sequence joins TRBV9 and TRBJ2-3, with 8 nucleotides matching TRBD2. The CDR3 spans 16 residues. Trimming cost V 4 bases and J 2 bases; bases outside gene matches: 9. From germline, CDR1 is SGDLS and CDR2 YYNGEE. CDR3 nucleotide sequence: TGTGCCAGCAGCCGATGGGGACTAGGGTACACAGATACGCAGTATTTT. Protein: CASSRWGLGYTDTQYF.

This clonotype has at least ten counts. This rearrangement joins TRBV9 to TRBJ1-2; no clear D. The CDR3 is 14 amino acids. Germline V lookup: CDR1 SGDLS, CDR2 YYNGEE. Trimming stripped 4 bases from V and 1 base from J, with 11 bases between. CDR3 DNA sequence: TGTGCCAGCAGCCCCGGAGGTGATAACTATGGCTACACCTTC. Its protein is CASSPGGDNYGYTF. The variable domain in full, completed from reference TRBV9 and TRBJ1-2, reads DSGVTQTPKHLITATGQRVTLRCSPRSGDLSVYWYQQSLDQGLQFLIQYYNGEERAKGNILERFSAQQFPDLHSELNLSSLELGDSALYFCASSPGGDNYGYTFGSGTRLTVV.

The table lists this clonotype with many counts. The J gene is TRBJ2-3, the V gene TRBV9, with D hard to call. Trimming removed 1 base from V and 6 bases from J, with 12 bases in between. Germline CDR1 SGDLS, CDR2 YYNGEE. This CDR3 is built from 14 residues. The CDR3 reads CASSVRPDRDTQYF. The CDR3 DNA is TGTGCCAGCAGCGTACGGCCGGACCGGGATACGCAGTATTTT.

This clonotype was seen many times. The chain has TRBV9 and TRBJ1-4; D is perhaps TRBD1 (5 bases). This CDR3 has 15 residues. Trimming pared 0 bases from V and 5 bases from J, leaving 11 bases between. Germline V gives CDR1 SGDLS, CDR2 YYNGEE. The CDR3 protein is CASSVAMGPNEKLFF. CDR3 DNA sequence: TGTGCCAGCAGCGTAGCAATGGGGCCCAATGAAAAACTGTTTTTT. The full variable domain, in which reference TRBV9 and TRBJ1-4 provide the parts outside the CDR3, is DSGVTQTPKHLITATGQRVTLRCSPRSGDLSVYWYQQSLDQGLQFLIQYYNGEERAKGNILERFSAQQFPDLHSELNLSSLELGDSALYFCASSVAMGPNEKLFFGSGTQLSVL.

This clonotype has a count of ten or more. V gene TRBV9 combines with J gene TRBJ2-7; D perhaps matches TRBD2 (5 bases). Germline CDR1 and CDR2: SGDLS and YYNGEE. V dropped 1 base and J dropped 1 base, with 12 bases sitting between them. The CDR3 consists of 15 residues. The CDR3: CASSVTGDRSYEQYF. As DNA, the CDR3 is TGTGCCAGCAGCGTAACCGGGGATCGTTCCTACGAGCAGTACTTC.

This clonotype appeared many times. The V call is TRBV9, the J call TRBJ2-7, with 7 bases matching TRBD1. This CDR3 region has 15 residues. After removal of 0 bases from V and 2 bases from J, the junction contained 5 bases not matched to a gene. CDR1 and CDR2 from the germline V gene are SGDLS and YYNGEE. The CDR3 reads CASSVAQTGPYEQYF. The CDR3 nucleotides are TGTGCCAGCAGCGTAGCCCAGACAGGGCCCTACGAGCAGTACTTC.

This clonotype came up many times. V usage is TRBV9 and J usage is TRBJ1-4, with D hard to call. Germline V gene sequence: CDR1 SGDLS, CDR2 YYNGEE. The CDR3 runs to 15 residues. With 5 bases removed from V and 3 bases from J, the gap between germline ends came to 14 bases. The CDR3 spells CASSPGSGANEKLFF. As DNA, the CDR3 is TGTGCCAGCAGTCCCGGCAGCGGGGCTAATGAAAAACTGTTTTTT.

This clonotype was recorded at least ten times. V usage is TRBV9 and J usage is TRBJ1-2; a possible D gene is TRBD1 (5 bases). Trimming took 0 bases from V and 2 from J, leaving 11 bases between them. Germline CDR1 reads SGDLS; CDR2 reads YYNGEE. The CDR3 spans 15 residues. The CDR3 here is CASSVGGYLNYGYTF. CDR3 bases: TGTGCCAGCAGCGTAGGGGGCTACCTCAACTATGGCTACACCTTC. Full variable domain (outside the CDR3, taken from reference TRBV9 and TRBJ1-2): DSGVTQTPKHLITATGQRVTLRCSPRSGDLSVYWYQQSLDQGLQFLIQYYNGEERAKGNILERFSAQQFPDLHSELNLSSLELGDSALYFCASSVGGYLNYGYTFGSGTRLTVV.

This clonotype was counted at least ten times. The rearrangement links TRBV9 to TRBJ2-1, with TRBD2 identical over 15 bases. Per germline, CDR1 SGDLS and CDR2 YYNGEE. This CDR3 comprises 16 residues. V shed 4 bases and J 11 bases; nucleotides not matched to a gene: 10. Here the CDR3 DNA reads TGTGCCAGCAGCTATCTGTTGGGACTAGCGGGAGGTCAGCAGTTCTTC. Residues: CASSYLLGLAGGQQFF.

This clonotype was seen repeatedly, ten times or more. This sequence joins TRBV9 and TRBJ2-1, with D hard to call. With 5 bases removed from V and 6 bases from J, the gap between germline ends came to 15 bases. Looked up from germline, CDR1 is SGDLS and CDR2 is YYNGEE. The CDR3 loop spans 14 amino acids. The CDR3 here is CASSRRGGSNEQFF. In nucleotides, the CDR3 is TGTGCCAGCAGTCGCCGTGGCGGTTCCAATGAGCAGTTCTTC.

This clonotype was recorded many times. This chain links TRBV9 with TRBJ2-7; possibly TRBD1 or TRBD2 for D (5 bases each). The CDR3 loop spans 14 amino acids. Trimming shortened V by 1 base and J by 2 bases, and 10 bases separated the two germline ends. The germline V gene encodes CDR1 SGDLS and CDR2 YYNGEE. In nucleotides, the CDR3 is TGTGCCAGCAGCGTATCCCAGGGAGCCTACGAGCAGTACTTC. This translates into CASSVSQGAYEQYF.

This clonotype came up many times. V is TRBV9 and J is TRBJ2-1; tentative D call: TRBD2 (5 bases). Between the trimmed V and J ends, which lost 0 bases and 10 bases, there was a span of 17 bases. Germline V gene data show CDR1 as SGDLS and CDR2 as YYNGEE. This CDR3 comprises 15 residues. CDR3 loop: CASSVEALGRGEQFF. The CDR3, as DNA: TGTGCCAGCAGCGTAGAGGCTCTAGGAAGAGGGGAGCAGTTCTTC.